Below, 10 T cell receptor beta chains from the same sample are listed, as sequenced in a study of cytomegalovirus exposure and HLA in healthy donors. Primers: 60 Vbeta forward and 13 Jbeta reverse. TCRdb's table, derived via immunoSEQ multiplex PCR, lists solely in-frame clones and lacks some. This table holds around 89,000 clones, approximately 83% found once. Sequencing was performed on PBMCs. The receptors come from a man between 40 and 49 years old in good health and CMV-seronegative.

This chain links TRBV7-8 with TRBJ2-5; tentatively, D is TRBD2 (7 bases). Deletions cut 3 bases from V and 3 bases from J, with 14 bases between. The CDR3 runs 15 residues. Germline assignment: CDR1 SGHVS and CDR2 FQNEAQ. CDR3 nucleotide sequence: TGTGCCAGCAGCTTGCCCAAGGGGGGGGAAGAGACCCAGTACTTC. Translation gives CASSLPKGGEETQYF.

In the case of this clone: Compared with germline, one end of the junction differs, possibly owing to a read error. J is TRBJ1-2 and V is TRBV9, with D uncertain. This CDR3 is built from 12 residues. Germline-derived CDR1 and CDR2 are SGDLS and YYNGEE. The CDR3 loop reads CASSRLNYDYTF. The CDR3 bases are TGTGCCAGCAGCCGACTTAACTATGACTACACCTTC. The full variable domain, with the rest looked up from reference TRBV9 and TRBJ1-2, is DSGVTQTPKHLITATGQRVTLRCSPRSGDLSVYWYQQSLDQGLQFLIQYYNGEERAKGNILERFSAQQFPDLHSELNLSSLELGDSALYFCASSRLNYDYTFGSGTRLTVV.

This chain connects TRBV7-9 to TRBJ1-2; maybe TRBD1 (6 bases). This CDR3 has 15 residues. V lost 0 bases and J 3 bases, leaving 11 bases between the germline ends. Germline V CDR1 and CDR2: SEHNR, FQNEAQ (reference sequence). The CDR3 reads CASSLAGTTDYGYTF. CDR3 coding DNA: TGTGCCAGCAGCTTAGCCGGGACAACGGACTATGGCTACACCTTC.

The chain couples TRBV9 to TRBJ2-7; 9 bases are shared with TRBD1. V was pared by 4 bases and J by 4 bases, with 3 bases of the junction left unmatched. The CDR3 totals 13 residues. Germline CDR1 is SGDLS and CDR2 is YYNGEE. CDR3 in DNA: TGTGCCAGCAGCCCGGGACAGGGTTACGAGCAGTACTTC. It codes for CASSPGQGYEQYF.

The gene calls are TRBV4-3 and TRBJ2-7; TRBD1 is a possible D gene (6 bases). The V and J ends lost 0 bases and 3 bases respectively, with 12 bases between them. This CDR3 has 15 residues. Per the germline V gene, CDR1 is LGHNA and CDR2 is YSLEER. CDR3 bases: TGCGCCAGCAGCCAAGATCGGCAGGGGCGCTACGAGCAGTACTTC. This translates into CASSQDRQGRYEQYF.

The chain carries TRBV5-4 and TRBJ2-1; 15 positions match TRBD2. V was clipped by 4 bases and J by 3 bases; unmatched bases: 8. This CDR3 contains 18 residues. In germline, CDR1 is SGHNT, CDR2 YYREEE (reference sequence). The CDR3 bases are TGTGCCAGCAGCCCCGGACTAGCGGGGGGGATTATCTACAATGAGCAGTTCTTC. Translated, it gives CASSPGLAGGIIYNEQFF. Supplemented by reference TRBV5-4 and TRBJ2-1, the full variable domain reads ETGVTQSPTHLIKTRGQQVTLRCSSQSGHNTVSWYQQALGQGPQFIFQYYREEENGRGNFPPRFSGLQFPNYSSELNVNALELDDSALYLCASSPGLAGGIIYNEQFFGPGTRLTVL.

The chain couples TRBV5-1 to TRBJ2-5; TRBD2 matches 7 bases. Germline CDR1 is SGHRS and CDR2 is YFSETQ. With V trimmed by 4 bases and J by 5 bases, 5 bases remained unmatched. The CDR3 totals 13 residues. The CDR3 nucleotides read TGCGCCAGCAGCCCCGGGACTACGGAGACCCAGTACTTC. As protein: CASSPGTTETQYF.

In this sample, this clone turned up a few times. J is TRBJ2-7 and V is TRBV25-1, with 7 bases aligning to TRBD1. The CDR3 consists of 14 residues. V lost 7 bases to trimming and J lost 1 base; unmatched junction nucleotides: 7. Germline V CDR1 and CDR2: MGHDK, SYGVNS. This CDR3 reads CASTRDSFSYEQYF. CDR3 nucleotide sequence: TGTGCCAGCACCCGGGACAGCTTTTCCTACGAGCAGTACTTC.

This chain links TRBV7-6 with TRBJ2-1; 11 bases are a match to TRBD2. This CDR3 region has 17 residues. The V gene end was trimmed by 5 bases and the J gene end by 4 bases; junction bases not matched to a gene: 10. The germline gives CDR1 SGHVS, CDR2 FNYEAQ. The CDR3 bases are TGTGCCAGCAGCCATTCACTGGGACTAGCGGTATACAATGAGCAGTTCTTC. It is translated as CASSHSLGLAVYNEQFF. Variable domain in full (rest from reference TRBV7-6 and TRBJ2-1): GAGVSQSPRYKVTKRGQDVALRCDPISGHVSLYWYRQALGQGPEFLTYFNYEAQQDKSGLPNDRFSAERPEGSISTLTIQRTEQRDSAMYRCASSHSLGLAVYNEQFFGPGTRLTVL.

For this clone: Sequence at one end of the junction differs from germline and may be a read error. J is TRBJ2-1 and V is TRBV7-9; D may be TRBD2 (5 bases). Germline CDR1 is SEHNR and CDR2 is FQNEAQ (reference sequence). There are 16 residues in the CDR3. CDR3 sequence reads: CSSSLITDGGFGEQFF. CDR3 in DNA: TGTTCCAGCAGCTTGATTACGGACGGAGGTTTTGGTGAGCAGTTCTTC. The full variable domain, completed using reference TRBV7-9 and TRBJ2-1, is DTGVSQNPRHKITKRGQNVTFRCDPISEHNRLYWYRQTLGQGPEFLTYFQNEAQLEKSRLLSDRFSAERPKGSFSTLEIQRTEQGDSAMYLCSSSLITDGGFGEQFFGPGTRLTVL.